This entry lists 9 T cell receptor beta chains sequenced from one sample in a study of T cell repertoires in cytomegalovirus infection. MiXCR, applied by TCRdb to the reads, yields one record per CDR3 protein. This table has some 920,000 distinct CDR3 sequences, approximately 32% appearing once. For these receptors, no antigen is known. Sample: cultured CD8+ T cells from PBMCs, taken from culture after CMV antigen stimulation. These receptors were taken from a human donor in good health (CMV status not recorded). Some clones in this sample may be carry-over from other donors' samples.

This chain uses TRBV6-8 with TRBJ2-2, with D hard to call. This CDR3 is 16 amino acids long. The V gene's germline CDR1 is MNHGY and CDR2 SAAAGT. V was shortened by 2 bases and J by 1 base, with 11 bases between the two germline ends. The CDR3 DNA follows: TGTGCCAGCAGTTACGGTCTGGGTCTGAACACCGGGGAGCTGTTTTTT. It is translated as CASSYGLGLNTGELFF.

The chain has TRBV19 and TRBJ2-6; 7 positions agree with TRBD1. The germline V gene has CDR1 LNHDA and CDR2 SQIVND (reference sequence). The CDR3 runs to 18 residues. V was clipped by 7 bases and J by 1 base; unmatched bases: 13. CDR3 bases: TGTGCCAGTACCAACCTCCGGGACAGTCTTTCTGGGGCCAACGTCCTGACTTTC. Its translation is CASTNLRDSLSGANVLTF.

The V and J genes are TRBV5-6 and TRBJ2-2; possibly TRBD1 for D (8 bases). Germline V gives CDR1 SGHDT, CDR2 YYEEEE. V was clipped by 2 bases and J by 6 bases, with 17 bases between them. The CDR3 spans 16 residues. In DNA, the CDR3 is TGTGCCAGCAGCTTTATAACAGGGGGGGAATCCGGGGAGCTGTTTTTT. Translated, it gives CASSFITGGESGELFF.

This clonotype was seen a few times. The chain employs TRBV13 and TRBJ2-7; 13 nucleotides match TRBD2. CDR3 size: 16 residues. The germline V gene has CDR1 PRHDT and CDR2 FYEKMQ (reference sequence). Trimming at V came to 5 bases and at J to 6 bases, leaving 10 bases not matched to a gene. The CDR3 loop reads CASSPEGLAGSLEQYF. Here the CDR3 DNA reads TGTGCCAGCAGCCCCGAGGGACTAGCGGGGTCTCTCGAGCAGTACTTC.

Only a few counts were recorded for this clonotype. The rearrangement links TRBV7-9 to TRBJ1-1; D remains unclear. Deletions cut 1 base from V and 7 bases from J, with 13 bases between. The CDR3 contains 14 residues. Germline V gene lookup returns CDR1 SEHNR and CDR2 FQNEAQ (reference sequence). The CDR3 coding sequence is TGTGCCAGCAGCTTAGAGGCCACCGGTAATGAAGCTTTCTTT. It yields the protein CASSLEATGNEAFF. Using reference TRBV7-9 and TRBJ1-1 for the parts outside the CDR3, the full variable domain is DTGVSQNPRHKITKRGQNVTFRCDPISEHNRLYWYRQTLGQGPEFLTYFQNEAQLEKSRLLSDRFSAERPKGSFSTLEIQRTEQGDSAMYLCASSLEATGNEAFFGQGTRLTVV.

The genes are TRBV6-5 and TRBJ1-1; a possible D gene is TRBD1 (5 bases). CDR3 length: 17 amino acids. The ends were cut back, 5 bases at V and 0 bases at J, with 19 bases in the middle. The V gene's germline CDR1 is MNHEY and CDR2 SVGAGI. The CDR3 region is CASSPEWGLWMNTEAFF. CDR3 bases: TGTGCCAGCAGTCCCGAGTGGGGACTTTGGATGAACACTGAAGCTTTCTTT.

This clonotype was recorded many times. J is TRBJ1-2 and V is TRBV7-9, with D hard to call. From germline, CDR1 is SEHNR and CDR2 FQNEAQ (reference sequence). CDR3 size: 16 residues. Trimming removed 1 base from V and 4 bases from J, with 16 bases in between. DNA for the CDR3: TGTGCCAGCAGCTTAGATCGGGGAGGCCTCATCTATGGCTACACCTTC. Translating gives CASSLDRGGLIYGYTF.

The rearrangement joins TRBV6-1 to TRBJ1-5; the D gene is possibly TRBD1 (6 bases). The length of the CDR3 is 18 residues. The V and J ends lost 6 bases and 4 bases respectively, with 25 bases between them. CDR1 MNHNS and CDR2 SASEGT come from the germline V gene. The CDR3 loop reads CASSESRASGVLNQPQHF. The DNA of the CDR3 is TGTGCCAGCAGCGAAAGCCGAGCCTCAGGGGTACTTAATCAGCCCCAGCATTTT.

J is TRBJ2-3 and V is TRBV24-1, with a weak D call TRBD2 (5 bases). CDR1 and CDR2 (germline): KGHDR, SFDVKD. The CDR3 is made up of 14 amino acids. V shed 4 bases and J shed 2 bases, with 9 bases lying between them. The CDR3 sequence: CATSDRGFTDTQYF. The CDR3 DNA is TGTGCCACCAGTGACCGGGGTTTCACAGATACGCAGTATTTT.